This TCR beta chain was observed in a study of cytomegalovirus exposure and HLA in healthy donors. Overall study results and limits: In an earlier analysis, productive rearrangement rates for most beta V segments clustered near 87% or 30%. Across HLA loci, a later analysis found differing TCR association rates, with DRB1 most and HLA-C fewest. Across all donors, roughly uniform sequencing depth was an assumption of the presence/absence analyses.

At collection, donors were nominally healthy, but unrecorded immune exposures were probable. In the PCR, 60 Vbeta and 13 Jbeta primers were used. Method: immunoSEQ multiplex PCR; TCRdb's copy keeps in-frame clones and lacks some. The table gives about 130,000 clones; the top ten clones make up under 2% of it. Trimming took 0 bases from V and 2 from J; bases not matched to a gene: 2. The CDR3 runs to 15 residues. Germline-derived CDR1 and CDR2 are MDHEN and SYDVKM. On this clone itself: What it recognizes is unknown.

The rearrangement links TRBV28 to TRBJ2-7, with TRBD2 identical over 9 bases. The sequence came from a woman in her thirties or forties in good health and CMV-seropositive. The sequenced sample consisted of PBMCs. CDR3 nucleotide sequence: TGTGCCAGCAGTTTATGGACTAGCGGAACCTACGAGCAGTACTTC. Translation gives CASSLWTSGTYEQYF.